The entry that follows covers one TCR beta chain sequence. This entry comes from a study of cytomegalovirus exposure and HLA in healthy donors. In the PCR, 60 Vbeta and 13 Jbeta primers were used. Profiled with immunoSEQ multiplex PCR; TCRdb holds only in-frame clones, not every one. The repertoire has about 160,000 clones, about 80% of them found once; the top ten carry about 13%. The CDR3 is 15 amino acids. The V and J ends lost 6 bases and 2 bases, in that order; junction bases with no gene match: 9. In germline, CDR1 is LGHNA, CDR2 YNFKEQ. The specimen sequenced was PBMCs. This clonotype was obtained from a man aged 35-49 years in good health and CMV-seropositive. The chain combines TRBV4-2 with TRBJ2-7; TRBD2 matches 8 bases. In nucleotides, the CDR3 is TGTGCCAGCAGTGCCTTGGCGGGAGGTGCCTACGAGCAGTACTTC. Translation gives CASSALAGGAYEQYF.